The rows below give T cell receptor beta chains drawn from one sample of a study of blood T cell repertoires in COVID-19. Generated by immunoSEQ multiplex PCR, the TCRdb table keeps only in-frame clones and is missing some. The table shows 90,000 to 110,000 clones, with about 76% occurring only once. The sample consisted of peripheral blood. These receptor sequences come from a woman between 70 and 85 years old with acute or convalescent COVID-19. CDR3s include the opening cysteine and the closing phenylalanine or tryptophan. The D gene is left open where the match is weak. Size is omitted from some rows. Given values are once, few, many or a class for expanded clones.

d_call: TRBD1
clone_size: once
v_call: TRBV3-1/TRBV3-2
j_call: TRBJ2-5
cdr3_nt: TGTGCCAGCAGCACAGGGGCCCAGTACCAAGAGACCCAGTACTTC
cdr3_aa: CASSTGAQYQETQYF

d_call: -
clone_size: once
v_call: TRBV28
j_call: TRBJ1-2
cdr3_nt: TGTGCCAGCAGTGGTCTTAGAGGGTACTATGGCTACACCTTC
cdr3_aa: CASSGLRGYYGYTF

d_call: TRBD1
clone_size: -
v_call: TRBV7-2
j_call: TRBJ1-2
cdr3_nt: TGTGCCAGCAGCGGAGACAGGGTGGATGGCTACACCTTC
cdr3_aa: CASSGDRVDGYTF

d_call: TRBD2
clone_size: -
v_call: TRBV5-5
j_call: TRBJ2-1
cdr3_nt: TGTGCCAGCAGCTTGGAACTAGCGGGGTCTCGCTACAATGAGCAGTTCTTC
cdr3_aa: CASSLELAGSRYNEQFF

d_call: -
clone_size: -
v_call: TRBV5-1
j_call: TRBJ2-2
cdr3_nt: TGCGCCAGCAGCTTGTCTCCCGGGGCGGGAACCGGGGAGCTGTTTTTT
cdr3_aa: CASSLSPGAGTGELFF

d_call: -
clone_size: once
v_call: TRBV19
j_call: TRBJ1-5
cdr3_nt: TGTGCCAGTAGCGCGGACAGAAATCAGCCCCAGCATTTT
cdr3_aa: CASSADRNQPQHF

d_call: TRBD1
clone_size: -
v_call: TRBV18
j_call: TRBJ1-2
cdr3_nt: TGTGCCAGCTCAGGGACAGGGGGAAATGGCTACACCTTC
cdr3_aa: CASSGTGGNGYTF

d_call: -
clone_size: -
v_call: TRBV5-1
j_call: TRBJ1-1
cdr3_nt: TGCGCCAGCAGCTTCTACCAGGGGAACACTGAAGCTTTCTTT
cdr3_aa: CASSFYQGNTEAFF

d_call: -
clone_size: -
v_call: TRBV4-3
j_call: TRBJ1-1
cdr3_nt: TGCGCCAGCAGCCAAGATCTCAGAAGGGCGGGAGCTTTCTTT
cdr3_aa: CASSQDLRRAGAFF

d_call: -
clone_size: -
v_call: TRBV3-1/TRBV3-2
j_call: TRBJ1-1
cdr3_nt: TGTGCCAGCAGTCAACGCGGGGGTACTGAAGCTTTCTTT
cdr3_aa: CASSQRGGTEAFF

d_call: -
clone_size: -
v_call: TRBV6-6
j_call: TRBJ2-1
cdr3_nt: TGTGCCAGCAGTCTCCACAGAAATGAGCAGTTCTTC
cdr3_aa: CASSLHRNEQFF

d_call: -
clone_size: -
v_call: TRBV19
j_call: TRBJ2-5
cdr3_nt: TGTGCCAGTAGCTTGGGACAAGGGAGTGGCGAGACCCAGTACTTC
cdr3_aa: CASSLGQGSGETQYF

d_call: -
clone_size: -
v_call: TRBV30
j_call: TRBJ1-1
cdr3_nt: TGTGCCTGGAGTGTGGGGGGGAACACTGAAGCTTTCTTT
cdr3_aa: CAWSVGGNTEAFF

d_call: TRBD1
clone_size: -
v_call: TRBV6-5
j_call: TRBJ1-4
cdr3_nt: TGTGCCAGCAGCCGACAGGGACTGAACGAAAAACTGTTTTTT
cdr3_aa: CASSRQGLNEKLFF

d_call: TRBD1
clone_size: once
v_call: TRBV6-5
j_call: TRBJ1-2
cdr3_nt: TGTGCCAGCAGTTCACAGGGGGCGCAGGGCTACACCTTC
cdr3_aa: CASSSQGAQGYTF

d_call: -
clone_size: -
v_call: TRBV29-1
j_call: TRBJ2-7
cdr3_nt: TGCAGCGTTGAAGATGGAACCAGGGCCGAGCAGTACTTC
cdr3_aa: CSVEDGTRAEQYF

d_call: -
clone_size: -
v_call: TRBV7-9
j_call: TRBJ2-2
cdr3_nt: TGTGCCAGCAGCTTCAGGTACACCGGGGAGCTGTTTTTT
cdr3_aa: CASSFRYTGELFF

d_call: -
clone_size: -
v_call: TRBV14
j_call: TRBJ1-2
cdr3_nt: TGTGCCAGCAGCCAAGTTACAGGGACGGATGGCTACACCTTC
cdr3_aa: CASSQVTGTDGYTF

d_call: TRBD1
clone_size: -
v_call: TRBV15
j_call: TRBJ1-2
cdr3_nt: TGTGCCACCAGCAGAGACCGGGACAGGGGGCGCGCGGGCTACACCTTC
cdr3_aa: CATSRDRDRGRAGYTF

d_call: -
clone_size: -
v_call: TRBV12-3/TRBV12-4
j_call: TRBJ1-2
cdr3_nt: TGTGCCAGCAGTTTATTTACAGGGAATGGCTACACCTTC
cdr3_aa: CASSLFTGNGYTF

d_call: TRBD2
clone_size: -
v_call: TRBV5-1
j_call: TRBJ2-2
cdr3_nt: TGCGCCAGCAGCTGGACGGGGGGGCGGGAGCTGTTTTTT
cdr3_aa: CASSWTGGRELFF

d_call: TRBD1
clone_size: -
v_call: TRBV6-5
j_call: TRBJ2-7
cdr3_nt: TGTGCCACCTACGGTCCCGGGACAGCCGGCGAGCAGTACTTC
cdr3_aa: CATYGPGTAGEQYF

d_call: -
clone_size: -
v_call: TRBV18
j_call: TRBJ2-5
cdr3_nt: TGTGCCAGCTCACCATTGGACCAGGGCCAAAGAGAGACCCAGTACTTC
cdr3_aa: CASSPLDQGQRETQYF

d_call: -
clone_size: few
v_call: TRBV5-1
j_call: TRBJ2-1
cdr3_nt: TGCGCCAGCAGCTTGGAGAGCTTTTACAATGAGCAGTTCTTC
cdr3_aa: CASSLESFYNEQFF

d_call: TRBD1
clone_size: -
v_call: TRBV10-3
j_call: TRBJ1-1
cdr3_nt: TGTGCCATCAGTGAAACCGGGACAGGCGGTACTGAAGCTTTCTTT
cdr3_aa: CAISETGTGGTEAFF

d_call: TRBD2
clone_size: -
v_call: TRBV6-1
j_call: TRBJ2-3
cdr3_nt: TGTGCCAGCAGTGAGAGCGGGGGGGCCTATACGCAGTATTTT
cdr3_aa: CASSESGGAYTQYF

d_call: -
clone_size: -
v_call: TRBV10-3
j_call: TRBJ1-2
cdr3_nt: TGTGCCATCACCCCCCGGGAACAGCGGACCCACGGTGGCTACACCTTC
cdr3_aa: CAITPREQRTHGGYTF

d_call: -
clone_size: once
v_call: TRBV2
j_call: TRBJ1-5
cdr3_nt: TGTGCCAGCAGTGTTTCGAGGGTGTTCAATCAGCCCCAGCATTTT
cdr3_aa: CASSVSRVFNQPQHF

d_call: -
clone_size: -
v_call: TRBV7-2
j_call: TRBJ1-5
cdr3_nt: TGTGCCAGCAGCTTACGTCGGGGGGGGAGGGAGCCCCAGCATTTT
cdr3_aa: CASSLRRGGREPQHF

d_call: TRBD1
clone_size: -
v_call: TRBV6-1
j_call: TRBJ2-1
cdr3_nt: TGTGCCAGCAGTGAAGAGGGACAGATTCAGTACAATGAGCAGTTCTTC
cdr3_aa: CASSEEGQIQYNEQFF

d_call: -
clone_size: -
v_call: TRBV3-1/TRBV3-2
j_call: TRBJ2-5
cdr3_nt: TGTGCCAGCAGCCAAGTTCTCGAGAAGACCCAGTACTTC
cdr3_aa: CASSQVLEKTQYF

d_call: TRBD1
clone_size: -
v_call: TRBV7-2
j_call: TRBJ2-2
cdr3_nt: TGTGCCAGCAGCTTAGATCTACAGGGGGCGGGCGGGGAGCTGTTTTTT
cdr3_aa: CASSLDLQGAGGELFF

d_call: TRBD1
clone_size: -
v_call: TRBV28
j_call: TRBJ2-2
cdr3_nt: TGTGCCAACAAACCGGGACAGGTGCCCGGGGAGCTGTTTTTT
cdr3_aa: CANKPGQVPGELFF

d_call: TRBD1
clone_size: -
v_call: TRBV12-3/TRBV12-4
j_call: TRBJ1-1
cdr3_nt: TGTGCCAGCAGGATGACAGGGGCGGGTGAAGCTTTCTTT
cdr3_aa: CASRMTGAGEAFF

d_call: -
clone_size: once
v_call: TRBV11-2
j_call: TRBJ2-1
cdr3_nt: TGTGCCAGCAGCCTACAGGGCTTGGGGGAGCAGTTCTTC
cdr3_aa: CASSLQGLGEQFF

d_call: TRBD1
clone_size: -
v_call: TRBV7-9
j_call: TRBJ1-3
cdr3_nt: TGTGCCAGCGGGCGACAGGGAAATGGAAACACCATATATTTT
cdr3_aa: CASGRQGNGNTIYF

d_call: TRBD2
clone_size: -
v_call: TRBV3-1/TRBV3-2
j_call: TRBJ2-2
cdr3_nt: TGTGCCAGCAGCCCTGAGGGCCGGACTAGCGGCGGGGAGCTGTTTTTT
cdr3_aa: CASSPEGRTSGGELFF

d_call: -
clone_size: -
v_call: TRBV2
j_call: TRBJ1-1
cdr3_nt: TGTGCCAGCAGTGAATTTGCAGGAGGGAACACTGAAGCTTTCTTT
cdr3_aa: CASSEFAGGNTEAFF

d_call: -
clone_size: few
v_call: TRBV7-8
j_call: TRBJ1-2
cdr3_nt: TGTGCCAGCAGCTTGTCAGGGGAACTCGGCTACACCTTC
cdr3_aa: CASSLSGELGYTF

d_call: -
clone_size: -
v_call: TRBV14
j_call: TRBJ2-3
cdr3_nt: TGTGCCAGCAGCCCGATGGGGAGGATTGGCACAGATACGCAGTATTTT
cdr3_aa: CASSPMGRIGTDTQYF

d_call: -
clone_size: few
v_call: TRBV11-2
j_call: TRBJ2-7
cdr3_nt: TGTGCCAGCAGCTTAGGACCGGGGCAGTACTTC
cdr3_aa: CASSLGPGQYF

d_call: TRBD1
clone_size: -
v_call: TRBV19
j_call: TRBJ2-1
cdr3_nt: TGTGCCAGTAGCCCACGGTGGGGTACAGGGGCGCAGTTCTTC
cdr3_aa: CASSPRWGTGAQFF

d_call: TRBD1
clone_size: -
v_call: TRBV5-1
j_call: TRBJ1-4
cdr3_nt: TGCGCCAGCAGCTTGCAGACAGGGTTTAATGAAAAACTGTTTTTT
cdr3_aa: CASSLQTGFNEKLFF

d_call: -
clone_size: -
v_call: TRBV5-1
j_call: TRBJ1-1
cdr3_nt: TGCGCCAGCACCTTATCTTTGGGCAGGGCGAACACTGAAGCTTTCTTT
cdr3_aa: CASTLSLGRANTEAFF

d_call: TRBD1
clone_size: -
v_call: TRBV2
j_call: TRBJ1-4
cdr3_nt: TGTGCCAGCAACAGGGGATACGGAAAACTGTTTTTT
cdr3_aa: CASNRGYGKLFF

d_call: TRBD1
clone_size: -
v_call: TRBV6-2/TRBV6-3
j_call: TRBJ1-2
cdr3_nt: TGTGCCAGCAGTTCAACTCGGACAGGGGAGTACTATGGCTACACCTTC
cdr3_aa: CASSSTRTGEYYGYTF

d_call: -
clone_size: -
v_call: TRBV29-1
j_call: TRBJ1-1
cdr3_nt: TGCAGCGTTGGACGCAGGGGAAAGAACACTGAAGCTTTCTTT
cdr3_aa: CSVGRRGKNTEAFF

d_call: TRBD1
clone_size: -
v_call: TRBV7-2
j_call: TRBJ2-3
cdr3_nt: TGTGCCAGCAGCTCAGAGGGGGCCTACACAGATACGCAGTATTTT
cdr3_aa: CASSSEGAYTDTQYF

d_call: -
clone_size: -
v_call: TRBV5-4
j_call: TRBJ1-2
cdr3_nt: TGTGCCAGCAGCTCGTTCGGGGGGGCTCTTTCGAGCGGCTACACCTTC
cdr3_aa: CASSSFGGALSSGYTF

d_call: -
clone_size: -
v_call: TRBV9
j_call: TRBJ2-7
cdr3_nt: TGTGCCAGCAGCCCGACTAGAGGCGAGCAGTACTTC
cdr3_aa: CASSPTRGEQYF

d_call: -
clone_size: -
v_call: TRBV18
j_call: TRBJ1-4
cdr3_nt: TGTGCCAGCTCACCTCAATTCAGGGACACTGAAAAACTGTTTTTT
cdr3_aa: CASSPQFRDTEKLFF

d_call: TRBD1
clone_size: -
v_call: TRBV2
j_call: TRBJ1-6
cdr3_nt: TGTGCCAGCAGTTCAGACAGGGTGAGTTCACCCCTCCACTTT
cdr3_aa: CASSSDRVSSPLHF

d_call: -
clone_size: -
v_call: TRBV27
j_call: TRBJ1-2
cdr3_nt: TGTGCCAGCAGTTTAGACTACGGCGAGGGATATGGCTACACCTTC
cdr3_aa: CASSLDYGEGYGYTF

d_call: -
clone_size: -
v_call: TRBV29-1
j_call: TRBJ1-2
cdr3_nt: TGCAGCGGAAAATTGGTGGGAGGCTATGGCTACACCTTC
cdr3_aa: CSGKLVGGYGYTF

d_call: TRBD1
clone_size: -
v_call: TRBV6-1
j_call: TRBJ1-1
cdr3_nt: TGTGCCAGCTGTCGGGGACAGCTCACTGAAGCTTTCTTT
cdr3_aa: CASCRGQLTEAFF

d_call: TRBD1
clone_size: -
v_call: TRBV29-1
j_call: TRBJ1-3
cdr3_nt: TGCAGCGCCGACGACAGGGGTGGAAACACCATATATTTT
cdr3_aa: CSADDRGGNTIYF

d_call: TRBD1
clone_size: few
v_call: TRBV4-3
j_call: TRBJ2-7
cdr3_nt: TGCGCCAGCAGCCAAGATGGTACAGGGGGCTCCTACGAGCAGTACTTC
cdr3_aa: CASSQDGTGGSYEQYF

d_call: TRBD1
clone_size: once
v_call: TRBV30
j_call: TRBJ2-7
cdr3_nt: TGTGCCTGGAGACCTACAGGGGGCTCGAGCTCCTACGAGCAGTACTTC
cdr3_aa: CAWRPTGGSSSYEQYF

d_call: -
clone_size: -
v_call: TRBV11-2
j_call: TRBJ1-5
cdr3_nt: TGTGCCAGCAGCTTAGATGGCCGTAGCAATCAGCCCCAGCATTTT
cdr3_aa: CASSLDGRSNQPQHF

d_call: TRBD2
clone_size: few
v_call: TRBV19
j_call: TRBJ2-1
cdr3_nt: TGTGCCAGTAGTCCAACAGCGGGAACATACAATGAGCAGTTCTTC
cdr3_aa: CASSPTAGTYNEQFF